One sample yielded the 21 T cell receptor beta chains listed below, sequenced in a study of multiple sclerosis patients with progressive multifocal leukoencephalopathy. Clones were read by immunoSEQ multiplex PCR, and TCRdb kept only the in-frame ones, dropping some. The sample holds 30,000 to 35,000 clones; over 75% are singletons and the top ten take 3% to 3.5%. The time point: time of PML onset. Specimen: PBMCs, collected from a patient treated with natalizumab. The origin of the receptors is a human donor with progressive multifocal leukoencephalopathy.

The DNA for the CDR3 is TGTGCCAGCAGCTTGGGGGCGCGGTATGGCTACACCTTC. Translated, it gives CASSLGARYGYTF. The chain uses TRBV11-2 and TRBJ1-2, with TRBD1 as a possible D gene (6 bases). V was pared by 3 bases and J by 5 bases, with 10 bases between. From germline, CDR1 is SGHAT and CDR2 FQNNGV. This CDR3 comprises 13 residues.

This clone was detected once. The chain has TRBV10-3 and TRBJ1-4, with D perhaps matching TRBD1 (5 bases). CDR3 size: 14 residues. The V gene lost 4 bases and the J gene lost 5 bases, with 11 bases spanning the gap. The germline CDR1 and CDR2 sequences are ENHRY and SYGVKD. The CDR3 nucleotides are TGTGCCATCAGTGCCCCAGGGAAGAATGAAAAACTGTTTTTT. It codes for CAISAPGKNEKLFF.

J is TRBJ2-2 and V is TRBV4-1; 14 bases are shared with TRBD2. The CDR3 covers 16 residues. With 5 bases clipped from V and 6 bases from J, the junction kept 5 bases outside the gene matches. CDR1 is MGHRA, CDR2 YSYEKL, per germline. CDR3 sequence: CASSSTSGRGSGELFF. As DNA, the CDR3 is TGCGCCAGCAGCTCGACTAGCGGGAGGGGCTCCGGGGAGCTGTTTTTT.

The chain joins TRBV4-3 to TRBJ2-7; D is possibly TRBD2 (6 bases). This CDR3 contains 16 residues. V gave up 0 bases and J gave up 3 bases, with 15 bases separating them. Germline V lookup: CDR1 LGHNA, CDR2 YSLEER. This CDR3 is CASSQDSRGSGYEQYF. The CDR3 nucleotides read TGCGCCAGCAGCCAAGATTCGCGGGGATCGGGCTACGAGCAGTACTTC.

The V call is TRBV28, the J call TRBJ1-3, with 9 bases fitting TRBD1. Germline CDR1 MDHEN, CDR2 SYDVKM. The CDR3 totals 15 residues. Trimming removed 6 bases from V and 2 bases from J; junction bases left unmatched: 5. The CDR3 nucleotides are TGTGCCAGCAGGGACAGGGGCAGTGCTGGAAACACCATATATTTT. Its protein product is CASRDRGSAGNTIYF. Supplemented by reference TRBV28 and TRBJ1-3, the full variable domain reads DVKVTQSSRYLVKRTGEKVFLECVQDMDHENMFWYRQDPGLGLRLIYFSYDVKMKEKGDIPEGYSVSREKKERFSLILESASTNQTSMYLCASRDRGSAGNTIYFGEGSWLTVV.

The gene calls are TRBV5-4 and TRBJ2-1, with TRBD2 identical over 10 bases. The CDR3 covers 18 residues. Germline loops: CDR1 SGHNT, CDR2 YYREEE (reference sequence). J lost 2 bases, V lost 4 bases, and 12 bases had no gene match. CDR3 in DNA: TGTGCCAGCAGCCCGACTAGCGGGTTACCGTCTCCCTACAATGAGCAGTTCTTC. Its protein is CASSPTSGLPSPYNEQFF.

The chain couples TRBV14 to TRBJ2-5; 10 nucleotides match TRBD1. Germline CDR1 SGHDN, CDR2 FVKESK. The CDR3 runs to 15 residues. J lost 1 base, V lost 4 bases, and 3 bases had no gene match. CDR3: CASSPGDRGQETQYF. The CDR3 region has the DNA TGTGCCAGCAGCCCGGGGGACAGGGGCCAAGAGACCCAGTACTTC.

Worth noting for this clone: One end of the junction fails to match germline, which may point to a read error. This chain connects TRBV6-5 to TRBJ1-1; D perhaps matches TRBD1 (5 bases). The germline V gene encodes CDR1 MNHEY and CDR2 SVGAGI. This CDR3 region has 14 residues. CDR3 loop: CASSYSGRGRGELF. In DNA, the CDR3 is TGTGCCAGCAGTTACTCGGGAAGGGGCAGAGGTGAACTCTTT.

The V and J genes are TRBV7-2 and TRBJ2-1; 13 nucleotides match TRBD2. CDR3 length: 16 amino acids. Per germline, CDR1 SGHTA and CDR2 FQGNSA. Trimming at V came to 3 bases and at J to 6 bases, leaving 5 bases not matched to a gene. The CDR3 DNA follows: TGTGCCAGCAGCTTGGGTGGACTAGCGGGAGTCAATGAGCAGTTCTTC. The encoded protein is CASSLGGLAGVNEQFF. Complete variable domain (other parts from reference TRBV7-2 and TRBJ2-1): GAGVSQSPSNKVTEKGKDVELRCDPISGHTALYWYRQSLGQGLEFLIYFQGNSAPDKSGLPSDRFSAERTGGSVSTLTIQRTQQEDSAVYLCASSLGGLAGVNEQFFGPGTRLTVL.

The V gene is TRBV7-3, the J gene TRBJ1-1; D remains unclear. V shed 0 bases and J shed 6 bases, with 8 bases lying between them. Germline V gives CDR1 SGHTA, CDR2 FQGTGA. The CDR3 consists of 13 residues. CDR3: CASSLTDGAEAFF. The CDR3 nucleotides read TGTGCCAGCAGCTTAACCGATGGGGCTGAAGCTTTCTTT.

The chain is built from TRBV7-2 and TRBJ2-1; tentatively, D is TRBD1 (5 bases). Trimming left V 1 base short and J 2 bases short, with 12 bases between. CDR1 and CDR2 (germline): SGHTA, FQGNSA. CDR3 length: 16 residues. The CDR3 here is CASSLEPGPPYNEQFF. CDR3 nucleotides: TGTGCCAGCAGCTTAGAACCAGGGCCCCCCTACAATGAGCAGTTCTTC.

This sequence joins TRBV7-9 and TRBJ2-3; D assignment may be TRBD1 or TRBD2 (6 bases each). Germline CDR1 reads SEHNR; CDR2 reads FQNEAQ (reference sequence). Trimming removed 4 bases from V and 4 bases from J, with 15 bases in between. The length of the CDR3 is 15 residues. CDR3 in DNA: TGTGCCAGCAGCTCTAGGGGGGAGCCGGCAGATACGCAGTATTTT. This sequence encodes CASSSRGEPADTQYF.

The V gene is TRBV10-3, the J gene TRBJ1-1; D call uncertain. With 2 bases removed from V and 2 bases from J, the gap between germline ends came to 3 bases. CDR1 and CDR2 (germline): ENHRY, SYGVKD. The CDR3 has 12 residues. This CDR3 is CAISEANTEAFF. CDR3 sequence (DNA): TGTGCCATCAGTGAGGCCAACACTGAAGCTTTCTTT.

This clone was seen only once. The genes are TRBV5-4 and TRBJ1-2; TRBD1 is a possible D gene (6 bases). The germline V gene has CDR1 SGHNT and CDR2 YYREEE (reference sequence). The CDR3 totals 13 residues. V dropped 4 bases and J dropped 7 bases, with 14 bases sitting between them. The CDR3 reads CASSPSGAGGYTF. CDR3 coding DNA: TGTGCCAGCAGCCCCTCAGGGGCTGGTGGCTACACCTTC.

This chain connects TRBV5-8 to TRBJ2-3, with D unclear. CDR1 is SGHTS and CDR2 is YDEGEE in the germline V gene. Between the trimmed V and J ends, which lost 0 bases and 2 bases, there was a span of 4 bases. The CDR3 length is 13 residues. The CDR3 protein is CASSLDNTDTQYF. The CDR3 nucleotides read TGTGCCAGCAGCTTGGACAACACAGATACGCAGTATTTT.

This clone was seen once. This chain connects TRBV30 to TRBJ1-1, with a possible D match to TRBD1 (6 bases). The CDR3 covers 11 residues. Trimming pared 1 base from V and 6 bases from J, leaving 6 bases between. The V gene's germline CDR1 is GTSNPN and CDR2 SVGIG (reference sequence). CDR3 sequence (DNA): TGTGCCTGGAGTGAGGGGGCTGAAGCTTTCTTT. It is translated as CAWSEGAEAFF.

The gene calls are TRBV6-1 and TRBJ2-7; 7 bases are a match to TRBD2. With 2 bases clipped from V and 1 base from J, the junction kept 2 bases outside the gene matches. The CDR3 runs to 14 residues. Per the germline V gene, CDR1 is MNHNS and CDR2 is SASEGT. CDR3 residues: CASSERGGSYEQYF. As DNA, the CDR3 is TGTGCCAGCAGTGAACGGGGAGGGTCCTACGAGCAGTACTTC.

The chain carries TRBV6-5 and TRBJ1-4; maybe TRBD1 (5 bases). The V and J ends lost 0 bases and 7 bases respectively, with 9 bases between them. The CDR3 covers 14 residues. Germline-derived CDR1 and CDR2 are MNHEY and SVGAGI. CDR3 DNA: TGTGCCAGCAGTTACTCTAGGGGTGTTGAAAAACTGTTTTTT. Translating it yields CASSYSRGVEKLFF.

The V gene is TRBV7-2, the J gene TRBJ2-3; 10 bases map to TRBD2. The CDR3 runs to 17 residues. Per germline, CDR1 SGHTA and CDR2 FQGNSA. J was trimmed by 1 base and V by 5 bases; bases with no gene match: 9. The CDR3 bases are TGTGCCAGCAGCCGGAGAGGACTAGCGGAGCGCACAGATACGCAGTATTTT. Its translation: CASSRRGLAERTDTQYF.

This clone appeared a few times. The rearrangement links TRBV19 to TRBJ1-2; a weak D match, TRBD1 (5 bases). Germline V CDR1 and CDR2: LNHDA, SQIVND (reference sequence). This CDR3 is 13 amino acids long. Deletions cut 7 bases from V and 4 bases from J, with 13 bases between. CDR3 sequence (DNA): TGTGCCAGTATCAACCAGGGCAGCTATGGCTACACCTTC. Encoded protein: CASINQGSYGYTF.

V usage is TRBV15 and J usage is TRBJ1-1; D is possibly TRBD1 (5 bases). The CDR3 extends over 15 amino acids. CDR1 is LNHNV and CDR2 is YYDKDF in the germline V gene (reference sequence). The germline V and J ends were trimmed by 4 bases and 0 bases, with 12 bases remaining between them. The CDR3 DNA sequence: TGTGCCACCAGCAACGGGGGGAGTATGAACACTGAAGCTTTCTTT. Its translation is CATSNGGSMNTEAFF.